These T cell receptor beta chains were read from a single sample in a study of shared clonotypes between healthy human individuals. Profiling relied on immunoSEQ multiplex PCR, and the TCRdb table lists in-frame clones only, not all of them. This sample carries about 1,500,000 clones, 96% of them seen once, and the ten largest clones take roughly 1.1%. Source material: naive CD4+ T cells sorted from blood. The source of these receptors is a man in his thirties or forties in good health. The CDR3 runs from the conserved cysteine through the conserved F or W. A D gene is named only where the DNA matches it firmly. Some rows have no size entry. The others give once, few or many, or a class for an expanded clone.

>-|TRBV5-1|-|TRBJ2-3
TGCGCCAGCAGCTCGCAGGGGGGTACAGATACGCAGTATTTT
CASSSQGGTDTQYF
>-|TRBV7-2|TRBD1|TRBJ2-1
TGTGCCAGCAGCTTAGCCGGGACAGATTATTTCAATGAGCAGTTCTTC
CASSLAGTDYFNEQFF
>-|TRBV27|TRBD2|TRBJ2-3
TGTGCCAGCAAGAGCGGGACCACAGATACGCAGTATTTT
CASKSGTTDTQYF
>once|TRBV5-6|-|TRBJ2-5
TGTGCCAGCAGCTTGTATTCTCCAGCGGACCAAGAGACCCAGTACTTC
CASSLYSPADQETQYF
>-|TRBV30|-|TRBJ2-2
TGTGCCTGGAGTCTGACCTCGTTCGGGGAGCTGTTTTTT
CAWSLTSFGELFF
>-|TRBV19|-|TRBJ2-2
TGTGCCAGTAGTATAGATCTTCCGGCTATTCGACCCGGGGAGCTGTTTTTT
CASSIDLPAIRPGELFF
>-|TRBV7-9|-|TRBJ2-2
TGTGCCAGCAGCTTAGTGCTGGGTCCTCCCGGGGAGCTGTTTTTT
CASSLVLGPPGELFF
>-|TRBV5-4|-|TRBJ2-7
TGTGCCAGCAGCTCCACTGGGACTCAAGACGAGCAGTACTTC
CASSSTGTQDEQYF
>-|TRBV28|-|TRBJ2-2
TGTGCCAGCAGCCTCCTTGGGGCCGGGGAGCTGTTTTTT
CASSLLGAGELFF
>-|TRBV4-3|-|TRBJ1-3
TGCGCCAGCAGCCAAGATTTAGGGGGTGGAAACACCATATATTTT
CASSQDLGGGNTIYF
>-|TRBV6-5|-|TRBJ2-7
TGTGCCAGCAGTAAATTACAGGGTTGGTGGGAGCAGTACTTC
CASSKLQGWWEQYF
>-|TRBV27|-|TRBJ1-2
TGTGCCAGCAGCCCGCATCCCGGAACCCAGGGCGACTATGGCTACACCTTC
CASSPHPGTQGDYGYTF
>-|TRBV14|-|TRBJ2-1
TGTGCCAGCAGCCCTCGGGCCATATTCGGAGGGCAGTTCTTC
CASSPRAIFGGQFF
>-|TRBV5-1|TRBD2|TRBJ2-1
TGCGCCAGCAGCGTGACTAGCGGGGTCTACAATGAGCAGTTCTTC
CASSVTSGVYNEQFF
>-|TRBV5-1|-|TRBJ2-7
TGCGCCAGCAGCTCAGGGGCGGGGACCTCCTACGAGCAGTACTTC
CASSSGAGTSYEQYF
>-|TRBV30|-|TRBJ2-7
TGTGCCTGGACTACACGGGGTTTCGGCGAGCAGTACTTC
CAWTTRGFGEQYF
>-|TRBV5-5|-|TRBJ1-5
TGTGCCAGCAGCTTGGTAGGTCATCAGCCCCAGCATTTT
CASSLVGHQPQHF
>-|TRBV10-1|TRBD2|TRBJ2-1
TGCGCCAGCAGTGAGTCGAGGCGGGAGAACTCCTACAATGAGCAGTTCTTC
CASSESRRENSYNEQFF
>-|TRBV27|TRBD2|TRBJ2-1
TGTGCCAGCAGTTTATTCAGCGGACTAGCGGGAGATGAGCAGTTCTTC
CASSLFSGLAGDEQFF
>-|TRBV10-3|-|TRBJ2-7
TGTGCCACACAAAGTTCCTACGAGCAGTACTTC
CATQSSYEQYF
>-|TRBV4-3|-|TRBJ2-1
TGCGCCAGCAGCCGCGGCGGTTCCAGTTACAATGAGCAGTTCTTC
CASSRGGSSYNEQFF
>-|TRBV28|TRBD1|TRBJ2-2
TGTGCCAGCACTCTAGGATTAGGGGGCCTTAGACCCGGGGAGCTGTTTTTT
CASTLGLGGLRPGELFF
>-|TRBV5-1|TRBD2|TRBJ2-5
TGCGCCAGCAGCTCGCCCGGCGGGGGCCAAGAGACCCAGTACTTC
CASSSPGGGQETQYF
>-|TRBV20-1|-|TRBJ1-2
TGCAGTGCACCACATCCGGGGGGCTACACCTTC
CSAPHPGGYTF
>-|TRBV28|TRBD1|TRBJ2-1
TGTGCCAGCAGTTCCGGGACAGCAGAAATCGATGAGCAGTTCTTC
CASSSGTAEIDEQFF
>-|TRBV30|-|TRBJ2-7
TGTGCCTGGAGTGGCGGCGCTCCCTCCTACGAGCAGTACTTC
CAWSGGAPSYEQYF
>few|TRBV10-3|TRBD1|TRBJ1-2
TGTGCCATCAGTGAACGACAGGGGGGCTATGGCTACACCTTC
CAISERQGGYGYTF
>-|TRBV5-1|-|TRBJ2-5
TGCGCCAGCAGCCCGGGACACTCGGGAGAGACCCAGTACTTC
CASSPGHSGETQYF
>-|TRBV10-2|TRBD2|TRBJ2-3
TGCGCCAGCAGTCCCACGGGACTAGCGACAGATACGCAGTATTTT
CASSPTGLATDTQYF
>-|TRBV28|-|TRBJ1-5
TGTGCCAGCAGCCCAGGGGTGGGGGGCCCTCAGAATCAGCCCCAGCATTTT
CASSPGVGGPQNQPQHF
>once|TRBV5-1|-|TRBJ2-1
TGCGCCAGCAGCTTTGAGGACACTGCGCCGGGGTTCTTC
CASSFEDTAPGFF
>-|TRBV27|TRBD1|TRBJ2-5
TGTGCCAGCAGTTTACGCGGACAGGGGGCCCCGGCTCAAGAGACCCAGTACTTC
CASSLRGQGAPAQETQYF
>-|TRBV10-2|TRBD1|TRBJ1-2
TGCGCCAGCAGGGAACAGGGGAGGGAAGAAGGCTACACCTTC
CASREQGREEGYTF
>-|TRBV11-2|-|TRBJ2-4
TGTGCCAGCAGCCTAAACTCGAAACTACTAGCCAAAAACATTCAGTACTTC
CASSLNSKLLAKNIQYF
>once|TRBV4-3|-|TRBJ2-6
TGCGCCAGCAGCCAAGGCCAGGCCGGGGCCAACGTCCTGACTTTC
CASSQGQAGANVLTF
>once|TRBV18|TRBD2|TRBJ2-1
TGTGCCAGCTCACCCATAGCGGGAGCCACCATGTACAATGAGCAGTTCTTC
CASSPIAGATMYNEQFF
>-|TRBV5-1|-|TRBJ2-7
TGCGCCAGCAGCTTGGATGTCGGGGACCGAACCTACGAGCAGTACTTC
CASSLDVGDRTYEQYF
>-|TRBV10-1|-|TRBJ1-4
TGCGCCAGCAGCCTCGCAGGACCAAATGAAAAACTGTTTTTT
CASSLAGPNEKLFF
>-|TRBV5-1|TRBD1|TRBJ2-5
TGCGCCAGCAGCTCAGGACAGGGACCCGTGGAGACCCAGTACTTC
CASSSGQGPVETQYF
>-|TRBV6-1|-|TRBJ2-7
TGTGCCAGCAGTCCCCGTGGAGGAGCCTACGAGCAGTACTTC
CASSPRGGAYEQYF